Given below is one T cell receptor beta chain in context. Original analysis: For nucleated cells, counts were estimated from reference gene primer amplification. Profiled with immunoSEQ multiplex PCR; TCRdb holds only in-frame clones, not every one. The V and J calls and clone size come from that table; D and trimming were worked out from the DNA. The data hold approximately 350,000 clones, with 88% observed a single time. Germline lookup yields CDR1 MNHNY and CDR2 SVGAGI (reference sequence). Between the trimmed V and J ends, which lost 8 bases and 1 base, there was a span of 14 bases. CDR3 length: 14 residues. Patients in Seattle were enrolled during active infection, then followed longitudinally. The data were taken from a study of blood T cell repertoires in COVID-19. For the study at large: Samples came from the United States, Italy and Spain, spanning acute and convalescent COVID-19. Sample material is recorded as cDNA or gDNA derived from T cells, B-cell-depleted T cells, or PBMCs.

This TCR came from a woman aged 70-85 years with COVID-19, enrolled during active disease. The specimen sequenced was peripheral blood. J is TRBJ1-1 and V is TRBV6-6, with a tentative D call TRBD1 (5 bases). CDR3 sequence (DNA): TGTGCCAGCGGGCAGGGAGGGGCGAACACTGAAGCTTTCTTT. It codes for CASGQGGANTEAFF.